This T cell receptor beta chain was captured in a study of metastatic and nonmetastatic thyroid tumors (dated by TCRdb to 2019 to 2021). For the study in its entirety: The researchers compared repertoires between peripheral blood samples and tumor or nodule tissue samples from patients with malignant or benign thyroid disease.

In its sample, this clone was seen many times. The specificity of this receptor is unknown. One base away there is no much larger clone; base qualities are not given. Taken from cysteine to phenylalanine, the CDR3 has 14 residues. Only CDR3 DNA remains: 42 bases, in frame from the first base. The V end loses 3 bases and the J end loses 1 base, and a stretch of 9 bases separates them. Broader findings and caveats from the paper: In both blood and tumor samples, malignant tumors were reported to have significantly higher TCR beta diversity than benign nodules.

Libraries were built with PCR. The sequencer listed for this sample is Illumina HiSeq 4000. High-throughput sequencing was used to profile the TCR beta-chain CDR3 region of each patient. On the study's bioinformatics: The researchers built a classifier to tell apart papillary thyroid cancer patients with distant metastasis, based on CDR3 differences among clinicopathological groups. To measure repertoire diversity the researchers used the Shannon index, while the Morisita-Horn index served to gauge how similar the tumor and blood repertoires were. The public sequencing data were trimmed at Q25 with fastp and processed into clonotypes with MiXCR by TCRdb, which kept only in-frame beta chains. The V and J calls were determined by TCRdb, not by the authors. The sample table holds 15,000 to 20,000 clones, of which roughly an eighth were seen once. 15% of the sample comes from the top ten. No patient had received any treatment before thyroid surgery. Using T-cell receptor beta sequencing, the researchers looked back retrospectively at clinical samples from patients, gathered between the early 2010s and the late 2010s.

The TCR originated in a female donor with papillary thyroid cancer or a benign thyroid nodule (not recorded which). Some clones in this sample may be carry-over from other donors' samples. Recombination joined TRBV12-3 or TRBV12-4 with TRBJ1-1; the D gene cannot be resolved reliably. The sequenced material came from tumor tissue. The nucleotide sequence is TGTGCCAGCAGTTTCCTGAGACGGAACACTGAAGCTTTCTTT. This is translated as CASSFLRRNTEAFF.